This is a list of T cell receptor beta chains from one sample in a study of blood T cells in healthy people across ages. Via MiXCR, TCRdb re-called the 5' RACE reads, giving one row per CDR3 protein. The repertoire holds 600,000 to 900,000 distinct CDR3 sequences, 20% to 30% seen once, with over 2.5% in the top ten. A further study also used this sample, focusing on T cells of mothers and their children.

The sequencing sample was made of blood. These receptors were collected from a boy aged 5-17 years in good health. Each CDR3 is given with its conserved first and last residue. Each record gives: V gene, J gene, D gene, clone size, CDR3 protein, CDR3 DNA. A D gene is named only where the DNA matches it firmly. Size values are once, few and many counts, or a class for expanded clones, and some rows have none.

v_call: TRBV27; j_call: TRBJ2-7; d_call: .; clone_size: few; cdr3_aa: CASWGGLSYEQYF; cdr3_nt: TGTGCGAGCTGGGGGGGCCTTTCCTACGAGCAGTACTTC
v_call: TRBV10-3; j_call: TRBJ2-5; d_call: TRBD2; clone_size: few; cdr3_aa: CAIKASGGAETQYF; cdr3_nt: TGTGCCATCAAAGCTAGCGGGGGGGCGGAGACCCAGTACTTC
v_call: TRBV6-1; j_call: TRBJ2-5; d_call: .; clone_size: few; cdr3_aa: CASRAVTGRHGEEIQYF; cdr3_nt: TGTGCCAGCAGAGCCGTTACAGGGAGGCATGGAGAGGAGATCCAGTACTTC
v_call: TRBV14; j_call: TRBJ2-3; d_call: .; clone_size: .; cdr3_aa: CASSPTSLTDTQYF; cdr3_nt: TGTGCCAGCAGCCCTACTAGTCTGACAGATACGCAGTATTTT
v_call: TRBV10-3; j_call: TRBJ2-1; d_call: .; clone_size: few; cdr3_aa: CAISESRRSYNEQFF; cdr3_nt: TGTGCCATCAGTGAGTCCCGACGGAGCTACAATGAGCAGTTCTTC
v_call: TRBV10-3; j_call: TRBJ2-3; d_call: .; clone_size: .; cdr3_aa: CAISEGPTPFTDTQYF; cdr3_nt: TGTGCCATCAGTGAGGGGCCGACCCCTTTCACAGATACGCAGTATTTT
v_call: TRBV10-3; j_call: TRBJ2-7; d_call: .; clone_size: .; cdr3_aa: CAISESNGGEQYF; cdr3_nt: TGTGCCATCAGTGAGTCGAACGGGGGCGAGCAGTACTTC
v_call: TRBV15; j_call: TRBJ2-5; d_call: .; clone_size: .; cdr3_aa: CATSRDLTGVWEETQYF; cdr3_nt: TGTGCCACCAGCAGAGATTTGACGGGGGTTTGGGAAGAGACCCAGTACTTC
v_call: TRBV12-3/TRBV12-4; j_call: TRBJ2-7; d_call: .; clone_size: .; cdr3_aa: CASSPDGFSYEQYF; cdr3_nt: TGTGCCAGCAGTCCCGACGGTTTTTCCTACGAGCAGTACTTC
v_call: TRBV6-2/TRBV6-3; j_call: TRBJ2-1; d_call: TRBD2; clone_size: few; cdr3_aa: CASSQVGLTSGVVDEQFF; cdr3_nt: TGTGCCAGCAGCCAAGTGGGTCTCACTAGCGGGGTAGTGGATGAGCAGTTCTTC
v_call: TRBV24-1; j_call: TRBJ2-3; d_call: TRBD2; clone_size: few; cdr3_aa: CATSDPSGGRTDTQYF; cdr3_nt: TGTGCCACCAGTGACCCCAGCGGGGGGAGGACAGATACGCAGTATTTT
v_call: TRBV5-1; j_call: TRBJ2-6; d_call: TRBD1; clone_size: .; cdr3_aa: CASTNTGAGANVLTF; cdr3_nt: TGCGCCAGCACCAATACAGGGGCAGGGGCCAACGTCCTGACTTTC
v_call: TRBV20-1; j_call: TRBJ2-1; d_call: .; clone_size: few; cdr3_aa: CSARGGPFYNEQFF; cdr3_nt: TGCAGTGCTAGAGGGGGCCCTTTCTACAATGAGCAGTTCTTC
v_call: TRBV6-5; j_call: TRBJ2-1; d_call: TRBD1; clone_size: .; cdr3_aa: CASSPGQGYNEQSF; cdr3_nt: TGTGCCAGCAGCCCGGGACAGGGCTACAATGAGCAGTCCTTC